The clone carrying this T cell receptor beta chain was recorded many times. The antigen is undetermined. Individual cDNA molecules were tagged with unique molecular identifiers. TCRdb independently ran MiXCR on the 5' RACE reads; one entry per CDR3 protein. The profile shows 100,000 to 140,000 distinct CDR3 sequences, over 8.5% of them singletons. J gave up 6 bases and V 5 bases, and 1 base lay outside the gene matches. CDR1 is MDHEN, CDR2 SYDVKM, per germline. The CDR3 covers 13 residues. This record belongs to a study of early T cells in non-severe SARS-CoV-2 infection. The overall study: Alpha and beta chains were unpaired, from unsorted whole-blood bulk RNA.

Study findings and constraints: In VDJdb matching, anti-spike CD8 responses were favored while private and CD4 specificities went missing.

Specimen: whole blood. The chain links TRBV28 to TRBJ1-6; 7 bases are a match to TRBD1. The receptor comes from an adult who was a healthcare worker with PCR-confirmed SARS-CoV-2 infection or an uninfected control (not recorded which). The CDR3 region is CASSRDSNSPLHF. In DNA form, the CDR3 reads TGTGCCAGCAGTAGGGACAGTAATTCACCCCTCCACTTT.